This T cell receptor beta chain derives from a study of cytomegalovirus exposure and HLA in healthy donors. Study context: Both the roughly 120 validation repertoires and the approximately 700 first-cohort repertoires used the same platform, as reported by a later analysis. Study conclusions and caveats: The listing of 150 to 200 TCR beta chains classed them as cytomegalovirus-associated. Most TCR sequences proved rare, with some public TCRs found in many donors.

The CDR3 contains 14 residues. Trimming left V 4 bases short and J 8 bases short, with 17 bases between. CDR1 and CDR2 from the germline V gene are SGHAT and FQNNGV. Of note for this clone: What it binds is not known.

Produced via immunoSEQ multiplex PCR; TCRdb's table is partial and in-frame only. This table holds approximately 20,000 clones, 97% found once. Source material: PBMCs. The chain is built from TRBV11-2 and TRBJ1-2; D remains ambiguous. This clonotype originated in a young man in good health and CMV-seropositive. The CDR3 reads CASSSTAGGRGYTF. In DNA, the CDR3 is TGTGCCAGCAGCTCCACGGCAGGAGGCAGAGGCTACACCTTC.